Shown below are 15 T cell receptor beta chains from a single sample sequenced in a study of CD8 T cells in Susac syndrome. The RNA input was about 0.45 to 1 ug, and it was reverse transcribed with random hexamers. Via MiXCR, TCRdb re-called the immunoSEQ multiplex PCR reads, giving one row per CDR3 protein. Found here are over 70,000 distinct CDR3 sequences, around 96% of them singletons; the top ten hold 0.62%. The sequencing input was CD8+ T cells from PBMCs. The receptors shown here come from a human donor with Susac syndrome.

This chain uses TRBV19 with TRBJ1-1; 8 nucleotides line up with TRBD1. In germline, CDR1 is LNHDA, CDR2 SQIVND (reference sequence). Losses at the gene ends were 6 bases for V and 6 bases for J; bases not matched to a gene: 15. The CDR3 is made up of 16 amino acids. CDR3 bases: TGTGCCAGTAGCACTCTCACGACAGGGGTCGTGCCTGAAGCTTTCTTT. The encoded protein is CASSTLTTGVVPEAFF.

The chain joins TRBV5-8 to TRBJ1-1; D uncertain. From germline, CDR1 is SGHTS and CDR2 YDEGEE. The V end was cut by 3 bases, the J end by 1 base, with 10 bases between. CDR3 length equals 14 residues. Here the CDR3 DNA reads TGTGCCAGCAGCTCCGTGACCAAGAACACTGAAGCTTTCTTT. Translated, it gives CASSSVTKNTEAFF.

This CDR3 is CSARTGGYGEAFF. Here the CDR3 DNA reads TGCAGTGCTAGAACAGGGGGGTACGGTGAAGCTTTCTTT. V usage is TRBV20-1 and J usage is TRBJ1-1; 8 bases line up with TRBD1. V was pared by 2 bases and J by 7 bases, with 6 bases of the junction left unmatched. Germline V gives CDR1 DFQATT, CDR2 SNEGSKA (reference sequence). This CDR3 has 13 amino acids.

The chain employs TRBV7-9 and TRBJ2-3; D not certain. Germline CDR1 reads SEHNR; CDR2 reads FQNEAQ (reference sequence). The CDR3 covers 14 residues. V lost 3 bases, J lost 6 bases, and 13 bases lay in between. The CDR3 spells CASSFDSSGDTQYF. DNA for the CDR3: TGTGCCAGCAGCTTTGATAGCTCTGGGGATACGCAGTATTTT.

This clonotype was seen a handful of times. This chain connects TRBV9 to TRBJ2-4, with D unclear. Per the germline V gene, CDR1 is SGDLS and CDR2 is YYNGEE. The length of the CDR3 is 14 residues. V was pared by 0 bases and J by 12 bases, with 16 bases between. Written as DNA, the CDR3 is TGTGCCAGCAGCGTAGATGGGTACAATCCCACTCAGTACTTC. It is translated as CASSVDGYNPTQYF. The full variable domain, rest sourced from reference TRBV9 and TRBJ2-4, is DSGVTQTPKHLITATGQRVTLRCSPRSGDLSVYWYQQSLDQGLQFLIQYYNGEERAKGNILERFSAQQFPDLHSELNLSSLELGDSALYFCASSVDGYNPTQYFGAGTRLSVL.

The chain joins TRBV3-1 to TRBJ1-4; D gene uncertain. The CDR3 has 12 amino acids. CDR1 is LGHDT and CDR2 is YNNKEL in the germline V gene (reference sequence). The V end lost 1 base, the J end lost 6 bases, and 3 bases lay between the germline ends. The CDR3 DNA sequence: TGTGCCAGCAGCCAAGCTGATGAAAAACTGTTTTTT. This encodes CASSQADEKLFF.

The J gene is TRBJ1-6, the V gene TRBV7-2; no reliable D call. CDR1 is SGHTA and CDR2 is FQGNSA in the germline V gene. The germline V and J ends were trimmed by 7 bases and 4 bases, with 11 bases remaining between them. The CDR3 runs 14 residues. The CDR3 region is CASNTDGYNSPLHF. In DNA, the CDR3 is TGTGCCAGCAATACGGACGGGTATAATTCACCCCTCCACTTT.

The DNA for the CDR3 is TGCAGTGCTAGAGGGACACCCCTATTCCAAGAGACCCAGTACTTC. It encodes CSARGTPLFQETQYF. The genes are TRBV20-1 and TRBJ2-5; TRBD1 is a possible D gene (5 bases). The V gene lost 1 base and the J gene lost 1 base, with 13 bases spanning the gap. The CDR3 consists of 15 residues. From germline, CDR1 is DFQATT and CDR2 SNEGSKA (reference sequence).

This chain links TRBV6-2 or TRBV6-3 with TRBJ2-7, with D perhaps matching TRBD2 (6 bases). V lost 2 bases and J 1 base, leaving 6 bases between the germline ends. The CDR3 runs to 13 residues. CDR1 and CDR2 from the germline V gene are MNHEY and SVGEGT. CDR3 sequence (DNA): TGTGCCAGCAGTTACGCGGGATCCTACGAGCAGTACTTC. This sequence encodes CASSYAGSYEQYF.

CDR3 residues: CAYRDTNTEAFF. The CDR3 DNA reads TGTGCCTACCGGGACACGAACACTGAAGCTTTCTTT. The V gene is TRBV30, the J gene TRBJ1-1; a possible D gene is TRBD1 (6 bases). There are 12 residues in the CDR3. CDR1 is GTSNPN and CDR2 is SVGIG in the germline V gene (reference sequence). Trimming removed 7 bases at V and 1 base at J, with 10 bases between.

The chain carries TRBV4-3 and TRBJ2-1; no definite D call. The CDR3 totals 14 residues. The germline gives CDR1 LGHNA, CDR2 YSLEER. V lost 3 bases, J lost 6 bases, and 12 bases lay in between. Here the CDR3 reads CASSQFRAGNEQFF. CDR3 bases: TGCGCCAGCAGCCAGTTTAGGGCAGGCAATGAGCAGTTCTTC.

The V gene is TRBV7-9, the J gene TRBJ2-5; TRBD1 might be the D (5 bases). V was cut by 0 bases and J by 4 bases, with 9 bases left in between. The CDR3 loop spans 14 amino acids. The germline V gene encodes CDR1 SEHNR and CDR2 FQNEAQ (reference sequence). Here the CDR3 reads CASSLAQGRETQYF. In nucleotides, the CDR3 is TGTGCCAGCAGCTTAGCGCAGGGAAGAGAGACCCAGTACTTC.

The rearrangement joins TRBV20-1 to TRBJ2-5, with TRBD2 identical over 8 bases. Germline trimming cut 6 bases from V and 3 bases from J; bases unmatched to any gene: 12. This CDR3 region has 15 residues. Germline loops: CDR1 DFQATT, CDR2 SNEGSKA (reference sequence). CDR3 residues: CSAPLGGGFEETQYF. CDR3 nucleotide sequence: TGCAGTGCGCCCCTCGGGGGGGGCTTTGAAGAGACCCAGTACTTC.

This clonotype came up once. This chain links TRBV20-1 with TRBJ1-5; D might be TRBD1 (5 bases). The V gene lost 3 bases and the J gene lost 0 bases, with 9 bases spanning the gap. Germline-derived CDR1 and CDR2 are DFQATT and SNEGSKA (reference sequence). CDR3 length: 14 residues. The CDR3, as DNA: TGCAGTGCTAGCGGGGCCCTTAGCAATCAGCCCCAGCATTTT. It codes for CSASGALSNQPQHF.

The V gene is TRBV20-1, the J gene TRBJ1-1; D is undetermined. CDR1 and CDR2 (germline): DFQATT, SNEGSKA (reference sequence). The V and J ends lost 3 bases and 4 bases respectively, with 12 bases between them. CDR3 length equals 13 residues. In DNA form, the CDR3 reads TGCAGTGCTAGTCGACTAAACCCCACTGAAGCTTTCTTT. Its protein is CSASRLNPTEAFF.